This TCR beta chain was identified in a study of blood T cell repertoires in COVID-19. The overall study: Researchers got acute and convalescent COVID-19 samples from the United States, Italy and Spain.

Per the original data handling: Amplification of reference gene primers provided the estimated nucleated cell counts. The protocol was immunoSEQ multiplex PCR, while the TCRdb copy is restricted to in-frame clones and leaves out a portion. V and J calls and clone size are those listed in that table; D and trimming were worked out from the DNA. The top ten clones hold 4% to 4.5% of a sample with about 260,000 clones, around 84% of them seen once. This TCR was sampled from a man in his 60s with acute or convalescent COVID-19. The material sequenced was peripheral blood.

CDR3 bases: TGTGCCACCAGTGATTTATTCCGTCGGTGCTACGAGCAGTACTTC. Its protein product is CATSDLFRRCYEQYF. V and J are TRBV24-1 and TRBJ2-7; D is unclear. The CDR3 consists of 15 residues. The V gene's germline CDR1 is KGHDR and CDR2 SFDVKD. The V gene lost 1 base and the J gene lost 3 bases, with 12 bases spanning the gap.